The T cell receptor (beta chain) described here comes from a study of blood T cell repertoires in COVID-19. Study background: Samples came from the United States, Italy and Spain, spanning acute and convalescent COVID-19. From T cells, B-cell-depleted T cells, or PBMCs came the material, which was cDNA or gDNA.

In the original processing: Amplification with reference gene primers provided the estimates of nucleated cell counts. Data came from immunoSEQ multiplex PCR; TCRdb stores just in-frame clones and leaves some out. The V and J calls and clone size come from that table; D and trimming were worked out from the DNA. The repertoire holds roughly 380,000 clones, approximately 91% seen once, with roughly 1.5% in the top ten. Patients at the Seattle site were enrolled during active infection and followed longitudinally. Sequences were obtained from peripheral blood. This sequence was found in a woman aged 40 to 50 with COVID-19, enrolled during active disease.

In DNA, the CDR3 is TGTGCCAGCGCCGAAATCGGAGTCGAGCAGTACTTC. Its protein is CASAEIGVEQYF. The chain joins TRBV7-2 to TRBJ2-7; no firm D call. V was clipped by 8 bases and J by 6 bases, with 14 bases between them. Germline CDR1 is SGHTA and CDR2 is FQGNSA. This CDR3 has 12 residues.